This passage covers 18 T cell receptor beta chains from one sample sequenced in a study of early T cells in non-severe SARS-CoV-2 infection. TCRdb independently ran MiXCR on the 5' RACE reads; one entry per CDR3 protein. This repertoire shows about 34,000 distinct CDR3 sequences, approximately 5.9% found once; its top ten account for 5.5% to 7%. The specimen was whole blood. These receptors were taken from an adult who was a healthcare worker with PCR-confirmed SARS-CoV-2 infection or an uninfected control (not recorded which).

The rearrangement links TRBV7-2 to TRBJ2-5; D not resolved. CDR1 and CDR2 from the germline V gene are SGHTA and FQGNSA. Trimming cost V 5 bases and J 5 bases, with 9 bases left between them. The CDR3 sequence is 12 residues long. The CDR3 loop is CASSQSEETQYF. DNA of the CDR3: TGTGCCAGCAGCCAGTCGGAGGAGACCCAGTACTTC.

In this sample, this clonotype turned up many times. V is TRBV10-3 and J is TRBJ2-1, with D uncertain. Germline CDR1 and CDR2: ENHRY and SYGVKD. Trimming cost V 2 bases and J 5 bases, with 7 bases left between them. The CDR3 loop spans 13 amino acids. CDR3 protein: CAISEVLHNEQFF. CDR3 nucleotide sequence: TGTGCCATCAGTGAGGTGCTTCACAATGAGCAGTTCTTC.

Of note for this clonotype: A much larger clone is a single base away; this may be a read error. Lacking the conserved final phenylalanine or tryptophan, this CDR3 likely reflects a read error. The CDR3 loop reads CASSLVGRGLELFY. The DNA of the CDR3 is TGTGCCAGCAGCTTGGTTGGTAGGGGATTGGAGCTGTTTTAT. This chain joins TRBV5-5 and TRBJ2-2; D is perhaps TRBD1 (5 bases). The CDR3 length is 14 residues. The germline gives CDR1 SGHKS, CDR2 YYEKEE (reference sequence). V lost 0 bases and J 10 bases, leaving 13 bases between the germline ends.

In DNA, the CDR3 is TGTGCCAGCTCACCTTCGGACAACCCCCACGAGCAGTACTTC. Its protein is CASSPSDNPHEQYF. The chain combines TRBV18 with TRBJ2-7, with D perhaps matching TRBD1 (5 bases). Germline V gene lookup returns CDR1 KGHSH and CDR2 LQKENI. The V and J ends lost 3 bases and 5 bases respectively, with 14 bases between them. The CDR3 is made up of 14 amino acids.

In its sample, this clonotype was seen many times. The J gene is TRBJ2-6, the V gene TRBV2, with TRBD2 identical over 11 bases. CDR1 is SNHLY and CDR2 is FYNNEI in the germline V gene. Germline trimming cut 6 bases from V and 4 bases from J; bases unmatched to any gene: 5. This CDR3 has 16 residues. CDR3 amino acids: CASRVAGGRGANVLTF. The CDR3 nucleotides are TGTGCCAGCAGGGTAGCGGGAGGGCGCGGGGCCAACGTCCTGACTTTC.

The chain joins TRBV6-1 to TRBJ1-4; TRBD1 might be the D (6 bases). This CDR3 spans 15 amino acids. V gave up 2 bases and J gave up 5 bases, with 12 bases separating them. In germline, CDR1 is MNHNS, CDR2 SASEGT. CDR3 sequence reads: CASSELTGGNEKLFF. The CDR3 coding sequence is TGTGCCAGCAGTGAATTGACAGGTGGAAATGAAAAACTGTTTTTT.

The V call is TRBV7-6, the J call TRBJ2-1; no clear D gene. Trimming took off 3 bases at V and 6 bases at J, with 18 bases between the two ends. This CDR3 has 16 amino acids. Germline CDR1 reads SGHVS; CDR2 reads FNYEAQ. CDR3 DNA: TGTGCCAGCAGCTTCGAACATCCGGCTACCTCCAATGAGCAGTTCTTC. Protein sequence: CASSFEHPATSNEQFF.

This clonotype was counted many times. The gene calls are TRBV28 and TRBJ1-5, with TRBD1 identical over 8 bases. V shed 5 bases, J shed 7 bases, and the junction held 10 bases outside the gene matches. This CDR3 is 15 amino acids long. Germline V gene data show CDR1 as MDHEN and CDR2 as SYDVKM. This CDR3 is CASSRQGAEEQPQHF. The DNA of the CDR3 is TGTGCCAGCAGTCGGCAGGGGGCAGAAGAACAGCCCCAGCATTTT.

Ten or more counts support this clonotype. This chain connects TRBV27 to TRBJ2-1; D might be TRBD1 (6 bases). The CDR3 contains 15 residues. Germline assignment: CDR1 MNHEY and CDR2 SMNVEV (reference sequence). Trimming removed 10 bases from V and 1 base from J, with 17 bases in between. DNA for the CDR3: TGTGCCACCCGTCTAGGGGGTGGGTCCTACAATGAGCAGTTCTTC. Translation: CATRLGGGSYNEQFF.

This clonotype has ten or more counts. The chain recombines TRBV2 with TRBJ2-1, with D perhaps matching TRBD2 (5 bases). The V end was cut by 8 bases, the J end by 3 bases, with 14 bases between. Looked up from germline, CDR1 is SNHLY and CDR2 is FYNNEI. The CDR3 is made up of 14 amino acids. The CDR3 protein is CASLPRVSYNEQFF. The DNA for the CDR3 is TGTGCCAGCCTACCGAGGGTCAGCTACAATGAGCAGTTCTTC.

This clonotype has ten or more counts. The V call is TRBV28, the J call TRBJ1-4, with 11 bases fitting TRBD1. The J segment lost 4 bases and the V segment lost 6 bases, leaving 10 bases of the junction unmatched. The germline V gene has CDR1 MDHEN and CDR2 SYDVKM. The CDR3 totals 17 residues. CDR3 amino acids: CASRGQGAGGVNEKLFF. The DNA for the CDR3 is TGTGCCAGCAGAGGACAGGGGGCCGGCGGGGTTAATGAAAAACTGTTTTTT.

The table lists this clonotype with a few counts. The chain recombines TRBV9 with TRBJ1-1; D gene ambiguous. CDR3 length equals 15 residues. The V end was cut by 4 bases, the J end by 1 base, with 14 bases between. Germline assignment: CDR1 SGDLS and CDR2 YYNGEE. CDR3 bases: TGTGCCAGCAGCCCCCTCTTATCAACGAACACTGAAGCTTTCTTT. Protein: CASSPLLSTNTEAFF.

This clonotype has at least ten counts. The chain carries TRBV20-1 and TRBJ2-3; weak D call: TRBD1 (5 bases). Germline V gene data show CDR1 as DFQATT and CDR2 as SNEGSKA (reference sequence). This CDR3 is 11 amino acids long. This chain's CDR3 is CSRQRTDTQYF. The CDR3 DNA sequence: TGCAGCCGACAGCGCACAGATACGCAGTATTTT.

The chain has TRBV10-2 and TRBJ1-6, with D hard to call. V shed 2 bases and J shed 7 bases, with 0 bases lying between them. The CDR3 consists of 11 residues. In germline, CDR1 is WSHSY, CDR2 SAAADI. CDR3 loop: CASSENSPLHF. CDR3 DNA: TGCGCCAGCAGTGAGAATTCACCCCTCCACTTT.

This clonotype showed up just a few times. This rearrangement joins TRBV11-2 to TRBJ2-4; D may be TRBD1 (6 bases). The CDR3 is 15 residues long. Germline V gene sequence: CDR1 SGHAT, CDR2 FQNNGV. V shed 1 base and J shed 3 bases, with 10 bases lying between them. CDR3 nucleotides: TGTGCCAGCAGCTTAGTGCTACAGGGCAAAAACATTCAGTACTTC. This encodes CASSLVLQGKNIQYF.

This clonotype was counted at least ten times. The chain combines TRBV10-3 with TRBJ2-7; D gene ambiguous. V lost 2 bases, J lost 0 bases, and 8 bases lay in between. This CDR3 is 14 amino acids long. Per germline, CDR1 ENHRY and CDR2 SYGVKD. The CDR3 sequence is CAISEDPSSYEQYF. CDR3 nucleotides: TGTGCCATCAGTGAGGATCCAAGCTCCTACGAGCAGTACTTC.

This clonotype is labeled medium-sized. The CDR3, as DNA: TGTGCCAGTAGTATAAACCTAGCGGGAGCAGCCTACGAGCAGTACTTC. This sequence encodes CASSINLAGAAYEQYF. The chain links TRBV19 to TRBJ2-7; 10 bases are a match to TRBD2. The CDR3 has 16 amino acids. Unmatched junction bases numbered 6, after V lost 2 bases and J lost 2 bases. Looked up from germline, CDR1 is LNHDA and CDR2 is SQIVND (reference sequence).

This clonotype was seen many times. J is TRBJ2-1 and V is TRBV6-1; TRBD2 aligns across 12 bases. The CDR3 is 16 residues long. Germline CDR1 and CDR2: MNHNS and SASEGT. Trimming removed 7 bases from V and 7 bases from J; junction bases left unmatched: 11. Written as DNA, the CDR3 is TGTGCCAGCATCTCTCACCGACTAGCGGGAGATAATGAGCAGTTCTTC. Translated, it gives CASISHRLAGDNEQFF.